The next 4 T cell receptor beta chains were all read from a single sample in a study of cytomegalovirus exposure and HLA in healthy donors. Both 60 Vbeta primers and 13 Jbeta primers went into the PCR. The data were produced by immunoSEQ multiplex PCR, yet TCRdb's version contains in-frame clones alone and is incomplete. The sample carries 140,000 to 150,000 clones, approximately 80% recorded once. Sequencing used PBMCs. These receptors originate from a female donor in good health and CMV-seronegative.

The gene calls are TRBV7-3 and TRBJ2-1; 7 positions agree with TRBD1. The V and J ends lost 5 bases and 7 bases, in that order; junction bases with no gene match: 2. The CDR3 sequence is 12 residues long. From germline, CDR1 is SGHTA and CDR2 FQGTGA. The CDR3 sequence: CASSPTGNEQFF. CDR3 coding DNA: TGTGCCAGCAGCCCGACAGGGAATGAGCAGTTCTTC.

This clone was observed a few times. The V and J genes are TRBV5-1 and TRBJ1-1, with 7 bases fitting TRBD1. CDR3 length: 13 residues. V was pared by 4 bases and J by 10 bases, with 10 bases of the junction left unmatched. Germline V lookup: CDR1 SGHRS, CDR2 YFSETQ. CDR3 residues: CASSLGTARRAFF. CDR3 DNA: TGCGCCAGCAGCCTAGGGACAGCCCGACGAGCTTTCTTT.

The chain employs TRBV6-1 and TRBJ1-1, with D possibly matching TRBD1 (5 bases). CDR3 length equals 14 residues. The V end was cut by 5 bases, the J end by 3 bases, with 13 bases between. Germline-derived CDR1 and CDR2 are MNHNS and SASEGT. DNA of the CDR3: TGTGCCAGCAGTCACTCCCCGGGGGACACTGAAGCTTTCTTT. Residues: CASSHSPGDTEAFF.

This chain uses TRBV2 with TRBJ2-5, with D possibly TRBD1 on 6 matching bases. Germline V gives CDR1 SNHLY, CDR2 FYNNEI. The CDR3 is 14 amino acids. The V gene lost 1 base and the J gene lost 5 bases, with 11 bases spanning the gap. The CDR3 DNA reads TGTGCCAGCAGTGAAGGGGGGCAGGGGGAGACCCAGTACTTC. It codes for CASSEGGQGETQYF.